The rows below give T cell receptor beta chains drawn from one sample of a study of T cells after yellow fever vaccination. TCRdb ran MiXCR on the 5' RACE reads and lists one entry per CDR3 protein. The sample has over 250,000 distinct CDR3 sequences; roughly 5.6% are singletons. Source: CD4+ T cells sorted from PBMCs, taken on the day of the yellow fever booster vaccination. Receptor source: a man younger than 35 who received the YFV17D yellow fever vaccine. Each CDR3 is given with its conserved first and last residue. The D gene is left open where the match is weak. A row's size may be missing; if present it is once, few, many or a size class.

v_call	d_call	j_call	clone_size	cdr3_aa	cdr3_nt
TRBV5-6	TRBD2	TRBJ2-5	-	CASGGTSGDRTQYF	TGTGCCAGCGGGGGGACTAGCGGGGATCGGACCCAGTACTTC
TRBV5-4	-	TRBJ2-2	many	CASSLVSTGELFF	TGTGCCAGCAGCTTGGTTAGCACCGGGGAGCTGTTTTTT
TRBV11-1	TRBD1	TRBJ2-1	many	CASSYFGTVYNEQFF	TGTGCCAGCAGCTATTTCGGGACAGTCTACAATGAGCAGTTCTTC
TRBV5-1	-	TRBJ2-3	many	CASSRGPNQDTQYF	TGCGCCAGCAGCCGCGGGCCAAACCAAGATACGCAGTATTTT
TRBV6-2/TRBV6-3	-	TRBJ2-1	few	CASSNLRYNEQFF	TGTGCCAGCAGTAACTTAAGATACAATGAGCAGTTCTTC
TRBV10-3	TRBD1	TRBJ2-3	many	CAIRTGQSSSTDTQYF	TGTGCCATCAGGACGGGACAGAGTTCTAGCACAGATACGCAGTATTTT
TRBV12-3/TRBV12-4	TRBD1	TRBJ2-5	-	CASSLGRQGTPETQYF	TGTGCCAGCAGTTTAGGCCGACAGGGAACGCCGGAGACCCAGTACTTC
TRBV5-1	-	TRBJ2-3	many	CASSLRTGTDTQYF	TGCGCCAGCAGCCTCCGGACAGGCACAGATACGCAGTATTTT
TRBV14	TRBD1	TRBJ1-2	few	CASGTGYSNYGYTF	TGTGCCAGCGGGACAGGGTATTCTAACTATGGCTACACCTTC
TRBV18	-	TRBJ1-4	few	CASSRPSEKLFF	TGTGCCAGCTCACGCCCGAGCGAAAAACTGTTTTTT
TRBV5-1	TRBD1	TRBJ1-2	many	CASSLVGQGAYGYTF	TGCGCCAGCAGCTTGGTCGGACAGGGGGCCTATGGCTACACCTTC
TRBV6-1	-	TRBJ2-3	many	CASSEPGEGVDTQYF	TGTGCCAGCAGTGAACCCGGAGAGGGGGTAGATACGCAGTATTTT
TRBV27	-	TRBJ2-4	few	CASSSPRAVNIQYF	TGTGCCAGCAGTTCCCCCCGGGCCGTAAACATTCAGTACTTC
TRBV12-3/TRBV12-4	-	TRBJ1-6	-	CASSLAESDRSPLHF	TGTGCCAGCAGTTTAGCGGAAAGTGACCGTTCACCCCTCCACTTT
TRBV5-1	TRBD1	TRBJ2-3	few	CASSAGQGGADTQYF	TGCGCCAGCAGCGCAGGACAGGGTGGGGCAGATACGCAGTATTTT